This T cell receptor (beta chain) was captured by sequencing in a study of Ad26.COV2.S vaccination and SARS-CoV-2 variants. Treatment denoted: over 15 received Ad26.COV2.S at low or high dose, single or two shots; a few received placebo; per-sample allocation not given. At day 63 after the first vaccine or placebo injection, samples were drawn. The vaccine delivered Wuhan-strain SARS-CoV-2 spike through an Ad26 vector. Using immunoSEQ multiplex PCR, the repertoire was profiled, and TCRdb retains in-frame clones only, with some absent. The sample has roughly 680,000 clones; roughly 90% are singletons. The V segment lost 2 bases and the J segment 7 bases; nucleotides outside the gene matches: 2. The V gene's germline CDR1 is KGHSH and CDR2 LQKENI. The CDR3 length is 15 residues. Turning to this clone: Distinct nucleotide sequences in the sample also encode this CDR3.

The receptor was isolated from a person between 18 and 60 years old who received the Ad26.COV2.S COVID-19 vaccine or a placebo. Sample: peripheral blood, taken in a trial of Ad26.COV2.S vaccine versus placebo. This chain connects TRBV18 to TRBJ2-1; 13 positions agree with TRBD2. CDR3: CASSPGLAGDNEQFF. DNA for the CDR3: TGTGCCAGCTCACCAGGACTAGCGGGGGATAATGAGCAGTTCTTC.